These T cell receptor beta chains were read from a single sample in a study of OX40 agonist ivuxolimab in advanced cancers. Sequencing was performed with immunoSEQ multiplex PCR; in TCRdb, only in-frame clones are kept and a portion is missing. The top ten hold roughly 0.19% of the sample, which has about 84,000 clones, roughly 89% seen once. This specimen consisted of CD4+ or CD8+ T cells sorted from blood, obtained in a trial of the OX40 agonist ivuxolimab. These receptors were taken from an adult with an advanced solid tumor such as melanoma, head and neck, liver or kidney cancer. CDR3s include the opening cysteine and the closing phenylalanine or tryptophan. The order of the fields is CDR3 DNA, CDR3 protein, clone size, D gene, J gene, V gene. The D gene is left open where the match is weak. Clone size is given for some rows only: seen once, a few or many times, or a class if the clone is expanded.

TGTGCCAGCAGCTTTGACGGGCGGGGGCCACAAGAGACCCAGTACTTC,CASSFDGRGPQETQYF,.,.,TRBJ2-5,TRBV5-6
TGTGCCAGCAGCGTAGCGAGGGACAGGGGGAGCTATGGCTACACCTTC,CASSVARDRGSYGYTF,.,TRBD1,TRBJ1-2,TRBV9
TGCGCCAGCAGCGCCCTCACAATGGGACAGGACCTGGAAAAACTGTTTTTT,CASSALTMGQDLEKLFF,.,TRBD1,TRBJ1-4,TRBV5-1
TGCGCCAGCTCCAACACCGGGGGGACAGGGTTCACAGATACGCAGTATTTT,CASSNTGGTGFTDTQYF,.,TRBD1,TRBJ2-3,TRBV10-1
TGCGCCAGCAGCCAAACAAGAGGGGAGACCCAGTACTTC,CASSQTRGETQYF,once,.,TRBJ2-5,TRBV4-1
TGTGCCAGCAGTGAAAGGTCGGGCGGCTACACCTTC,CASSERSGGYTF,.,.,TRBJ1-2,TRBV7-2
TGTGCCAGCAGCCTCGGGACTAGAGACTACGAGCAGTACTTC,CASSLGTRDYEQYF,few,TRBD2,TRBJ2-7,TRBV11-3
TGTGCCAGTAGGAGGCGGGAGGGAACCTACAATGAGCAGTTCTTC,CASRRREGTYNEQFF,.,TRBD2,TRBJ2-1,TRBV28
TGTGCCAGCAGTGGTGGACAGGGGCATTACGAGCAGTACTTC,CASSGGQGHYEQYF,.,TRBD1,TRBJ2-7,TRBV2
TGCGCCAGCAGCCTCGGCGGTAATTCACCCCTCCACTTT,CASSLGGNSPLHF,.,.,TRBJ1-6,TRBV5-1
TGTGCCAGCAGCCCGATTCGGACGGACCGCCAGCACTATGGCTACACCTTC,CASSPIRTDRQHYGYTF,.,.,TRBJ1-2,TRBV11-2
TGTGCCAGCAGTGAAGCGTGGGGAACTAATGAAAAACTGTTTTTT,CASSEAWGTNEKLFF,.,.,TRBJ1-4,TRBV6-1
TGTGCCAGCAGTTTTCTAGTTAACACTGAAGCTTTCTTT,CASSFLVNTEAFF,.,.,TRBJ1-1,TRBV28
TGTGCCAGCCAAGAGGGACTTAACTATGGCTACACCTTC,CASQEGLNYGYTF,.,.,TRBJ1-2,TRBV6-5
TGTGCCAGCAGTGCCGACAGGGGGAACACCATATATTTT,CASSADRGNTIYF,.,TRBD1,TRBJ1-3,TRBV2
TGTGCCAGCAGTCTAGGCACAGGGTTTACTCAGCCCCAGCATTTT,CASSLGTGFTQPQHF,.,.,TRBJ1-5,TRBV28
TGTGCCGAGGACAGGGCTGGGGCCAACGTCCTGACTTTC,CAEDRAGANVLTF,.,TRBD1,TRBJ2-6,TRBV30
TGTGCCAGCAGCGTAGCTTTTCAGGCCGGGGAGCTGTTTTTT,CASSVAFQAGELFF,.,.,TRBJ2-2,TRBV9
TGTGCCAGCAGTTCCGGGACGGTTAATGAAAAACTGTTTTTT,CASSSGTVNEKLFF,once,.,TRBJ1-4,TRBV7-6
TGCGCCAGCAGTGAGCCGGGACAGTGGAACACTGAAGCTTTCTTT,CASSEPGQWNTEAFF,.,TRBD1,TRBJ1-1,TRBV10-1
TGTGCCTGGAGTAGGAAGACAACAAATGAAAAACTGTTTTTT,CAWSRKTTNEKLFF,.,.,TRBJ1-4,TRBV30
TGTGCCAGCAGTTACTCGACGGCCGTAGGTGGAAACACCATATATTTT,CASSYSTAVGGNTIYF,.,.,TRBJ1-3,TRBV6-6
TGTGCCAGCAGCCGCCGGGAGACCCAGTACTTC,CASSRRETQYF,.,.,TRBJ2-5,TRBV7-8
TGTGCCAGCAGTTACGGGGTGGTTCAGCCCCAGCATTTT,CASSYGVVQPQHF,few,.,TRBJ1-5,TRBV6-6
TGTGCCTGGAGTGACGGGGGCAGGGCTCGAGATACGCAGTATTTT,CAWSDGGRARDTQYF,.,.,TRBJ2-3,TRBV30
TGTGCCAGCAGCGGGACCGGGACAGCGATCCTCTACGAGCAGTACTTC,CASSGTGTAILYEQYF,few,TRBD1,TRBJ2-7,TRBV9
TGCGCCAGAAAGTGGGGGGCGAACTATGGCTACACCTTC,CARKWGANYGYTF,.,.,TRBJ1-2,TRBV23-1